The present T cell receptor beta chain was sequenced within a study of technical replicates of blood from a few donors. TCRdb's table, derived via immunoSEQ multiplex PCR, lists solely in-frame clones and lacks some. The sample contains more than 65,000 clones, over 90% of which appear only once. Germline CDR1 reads MNHEY; CDR2 reads SVGAGI. CDR3 length equals 13 residues. The germline V and J ends were trimmed by 7 bases and 4 bases, with 11 bases remaining between them. The rearrangement links TRBV6-5 to TRBJ1-5; D might be TRBD1 (6 bases). Material: T cells isolated from PBMCs. The TCR originated in a human donor in good health. CDR3 in DNA: TGTGCCAGCATGGGGGCCCTTAATCAGCCCCAGCATTTT. Translation: CASMGALNQPQHF.